This T cell receptor (beta chain) comes out of a study of shared clonotypes between healthy human individuals. CD45RO negativity and positive selection for CCR7 defined naive CD8 cells, a population that excluded terminally differentiated effector memory CD45RA+ cells. Concerning this clone itself: Its antigen is currently unknown.

The repertoire was sequenced with immunoSEQ multiplex PCR; TCRdb's copy has only in-frame clones and lacks some. The sample records about 680,000 clones, roughly 94% being singletons. The study, taken as a whole, reports: Non-shared clonotypes displayed generation probabilities falling below those of clonotypes present in all four donors.

CDR3 length: 14 residues. V shed 1 base and J shed 1 base, with 8 bases lying between them. CDR1 is MGHRA and CDR2 is YSYEKL in the germline V gene. This clonotype was sampled from a man in his thirties or forties in good health. The chain recombines TRBV4-1 with TRBJ2-7; D gene ambiguous. The specimen was naive CD8+ T cells sorted from blood. CDR3 nucleotides: TGCGCCAGCAGCCAAGTTGAAGGGTCCTACGAGCAGTACTTC. It translates to CASSQVEGSYEQYF.